This record covers a single T cell receptor (beta chain). Its antigen is still unknown. This sample is drawn from a study of radiation and T cells in renal cell carcinoma. Stated time point: baseline pretreatment blood. Treatment indicated: 15 Gy SBRT to primary tumor, nephrectomy 4 weeks later. The patient's renal cell carcinoma had clear cell pathology. Study results and caveats: No pretreatment tumor biopsies were available for baseline clonotypes.

Sequencing was performed with immunoSEQ multiplex PCR; in TCRdb, only in-frame clones are kept and a portion is missing. Altogether about 59,000 clones are present, roughly three quarters being singletons, with the ten largest covering more than 7%. CDR3 length equals 15 residues. Germline lookup yields CDR1 MNHEY and CDR2 SVGAGI. V lost 0 bases to trimming and J lost 7 bases, with 12 bases between them. The rearrangement links TRBV6-5 to TRBJ2-2; the D is unclear. The source is a man between 60 and 75 years old with renal cell carcinoma. The source was blood, collected from a patient whose treatment included radiotherapy and nephrectomy. CDR3 sequence reads: CASSYSLTNSGELFF. Here the CDR3 DNA reads TGTGCCAGCAGTTACTCCTTGACAAATAGCGGGGAGCTGTTTTTT.